This entry is about one TCR beta chain. After removal of 2 bases from V and 5 bases from J, the junction contained 11 bases not matched to a gene. CDR1 and CDR2 (germline): MNHEY, SVGAGI. The CDR3 extends over 16 amino acids. This record belongs to a study of blood T cell repertoires in COVID-19. Study in general: Spain, Italy and the United States supplied samples that represented acute and convalescent COVID-19. PBMCs, B-cell-depleted T cells, or T cells provided the cDNA or gDNA that made up the material.

In the original processing: Reference gene primer amplification in the assay estimated nucleated cell counts. The assay was immunoSEQ multiplex PCR, and TCRdb's table has in-frame clones only and misses some. The DNA was the basis for D and trimming; V, J and clone size are from that table. The sample includes 43,000 or so clones, approximately 86% of them seen just once. Sequenced: peripheral blood. The chain links TRBV6-5 to TRBJ1-1; 7 bases align to TRBD1. The clonotype originates from a woman aged 80 or over with active COVID-19. The CDR3: CASSYAQQGKGTEAFF. The CDR3 DNA sequence: TGTGCCAGCAGTTACGCCCAACAGGGGAAGGGGACTGAAGCTTTCTTT.